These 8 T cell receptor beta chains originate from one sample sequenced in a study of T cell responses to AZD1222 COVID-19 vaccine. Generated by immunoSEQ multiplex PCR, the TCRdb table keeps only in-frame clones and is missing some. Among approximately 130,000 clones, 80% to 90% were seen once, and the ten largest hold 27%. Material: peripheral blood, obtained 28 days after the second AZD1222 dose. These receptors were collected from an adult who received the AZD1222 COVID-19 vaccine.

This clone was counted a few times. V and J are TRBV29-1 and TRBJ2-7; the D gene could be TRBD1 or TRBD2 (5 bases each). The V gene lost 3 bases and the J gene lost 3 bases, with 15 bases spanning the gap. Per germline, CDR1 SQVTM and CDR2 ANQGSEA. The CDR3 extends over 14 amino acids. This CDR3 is CSVEKPGQIYEQYF. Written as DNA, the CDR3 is TGCAGCGTTGAGAAGCCGGGGCAAATCTACGAGCAGTACTTC.

The CDR3 is CAISEGSQGGTQHF. CDR3 DNA sequence: TGTGCCATCAGTGAGGGATCCCAGGGCGGTACCCAGCATTTT. This chain connects TRBV10-3 to TRBJ1-5; tentative D call: TRBD1 (5 bases). The CDR3 length is 14 residues. The germline V and J ends were trimmed by 2 bases and 11 bases, with 16 bases remaining between them. Germline lookup yields CDR1 ENHRY and CDR2 SYGVKD.

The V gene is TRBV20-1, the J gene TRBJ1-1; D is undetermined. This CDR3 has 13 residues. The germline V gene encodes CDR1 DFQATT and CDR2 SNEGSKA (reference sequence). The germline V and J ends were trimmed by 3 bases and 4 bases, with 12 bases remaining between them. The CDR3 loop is CSASYSPGTEAFF. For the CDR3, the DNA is TGCAGTGCTAGTTACAGTCCAGGCACTGAAGCTTTCTTT.

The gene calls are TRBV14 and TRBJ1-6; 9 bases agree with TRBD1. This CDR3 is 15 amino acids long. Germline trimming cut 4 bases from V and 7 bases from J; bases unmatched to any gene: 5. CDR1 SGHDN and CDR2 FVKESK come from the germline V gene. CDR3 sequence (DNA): TGTGCCAGCAGCCCCCCCGGACAGGGGAATTCACCCCTCCACTTT. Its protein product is CASSPPGQGNSPLHF.

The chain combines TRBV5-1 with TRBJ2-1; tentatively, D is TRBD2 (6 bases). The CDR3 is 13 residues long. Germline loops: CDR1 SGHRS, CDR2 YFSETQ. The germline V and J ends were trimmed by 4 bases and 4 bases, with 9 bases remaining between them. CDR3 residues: CASSPGTYNEQFF. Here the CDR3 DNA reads TGCGCCAGCAGCCCAGGGACTTACAATGAGCAGTTCTTC.

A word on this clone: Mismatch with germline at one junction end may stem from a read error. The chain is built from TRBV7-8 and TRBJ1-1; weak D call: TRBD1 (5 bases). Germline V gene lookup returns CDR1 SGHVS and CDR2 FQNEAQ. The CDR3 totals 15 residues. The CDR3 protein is CASNLVRTPNTEAFF. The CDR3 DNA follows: TGTGCCAGCAACTTAGTTCGGACACCAAACACTGAAGCTTTCTTT.

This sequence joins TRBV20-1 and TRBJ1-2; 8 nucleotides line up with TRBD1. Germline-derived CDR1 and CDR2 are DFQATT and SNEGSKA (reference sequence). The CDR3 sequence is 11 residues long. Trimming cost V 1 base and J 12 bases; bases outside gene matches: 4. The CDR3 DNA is TGCAGTGCTAGAGGACAGGGGAAGGACACCTTC. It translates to CSARGQGKDTF.

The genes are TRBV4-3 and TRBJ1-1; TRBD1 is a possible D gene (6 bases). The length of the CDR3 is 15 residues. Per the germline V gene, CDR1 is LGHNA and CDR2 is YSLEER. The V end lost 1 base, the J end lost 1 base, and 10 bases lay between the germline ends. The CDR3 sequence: CASSQAQGRNTEAFF. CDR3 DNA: TGCGCCAGCAGCCAAGCCCAGGGGAGGAACACTGAAGCTTTCTTT.